Listed below are T cell receptor beta chains from one sample, sequenced in a study of human T cells and chemical hapten exposure. MiXCR was run by TCRdb on the RACE reads, yielding one entry per CDR3 protein. The sample has 73,000 or so distinct CDR3 sequences, 8.5% seen once. Specimen: whole blood, collected in connection with sensitization to the hapten diphenylcyclopropenone (DPC). The receptor set was obtained from a woman aged 45 to 65 with alopecia areata. Some clones in this sample may be carry-over from other donors' samples. The CDR3 runs from the conserved cysteine through the conserved F or W.

v_call,j_call,cdr3_aa
TRBV24-1,TRBJ2-1,CATSDPRTSGNHNEQFF
TRBV7-2,TRBJ2-3,CASTSTGGPNTQYF
TRBV2,TRBJ2-7,CASSEQGANEQYF
TRBV25-1,TRBJ2-6,CASSEFRGAAGANVLTF
TRBV7-2,TRBJ2-3,CASSPGIDTQYF
TRBV27,TRBJ2-3,CASSYGQATDTQYF
TRBV18,TRBJ2-3,CASSPNGEDTQYF
TRBV6-6,TRBJ2-7,CASSTSAAYEQYF
TRBV3-1,TRBJ2-7,CASSQDWGGEDRQYF
TRBV27,TRBJ2-2,CASSGGNTGELFF
TRBV6-2/TRBV6-3,TRBJ2-7,CATLGRTGSYEQYF
TRBV27,TRBJ2-7,CASSLRTGNQYEQYF
TRBV3-1,TRBJ2-3,CASSQLSGTSDTQYF
TRBV5-1,TRBJ1-1,CASSPRVAGATEAFF
TRBV29-1,TRBJ1-2,CSVRTGGNYGYTF
TRBV12-3/TRBV12-4,TRBJ1-6,CASSLASDSPLHF
TRBV28,TRBJ2-1,CASSSPGLVPFF
TRBV13,TRBJ2-1,CASSAEQSYNEQFF
TRBV30,TRBJ2-7,CAWRGSEQYF
TRBV11-2,TRBJ2-3,CASSLDGAGVNADTQYF
TRBV12-3/TRBV12-4,TRBJ2-3,CASSRTSGRTDTQYF
TRBV6-5,TRBJ2-1,CSTRQGEGIEQFF
TRBV4-3,TRBJ1-4,CASSQTPGSRGEKLFF
TRBV30,TRBJ1-1,CAWRSGTGNAFF
TRBV6-5,TRBJ2-7,CASSSGGSRYEQYF
TRBV3-1,TRBJ2-1,CASSLTSGVYNEQFF
TRBV7-9,TRBJ2-7,CASSRTGQGLGYEQYF
TRBV28,TRBJ2-6,CASSAVTGANVLTF
TRBV5-1,TRBJ1-2,CASSPQGADGYTF
TRBV29-1,TRBJ2-3,CSVAAGHITDTQYF
TRBV10-3,TRBJ2-5,CAISESRGQIQETQYF
TRBV6-1,TRBJ1-5,CASSEELNQPQHF
TRBV7-2,TRBJ2-7,CASTPGGETYEQYF
TRBV2,TRBJ2-6,CASTMDSQISGANVLTF
TRBV6-2/TRBV6-3,TRBJ1-1,CASSYSNLGWGTEAFF
TRBV29-1,TRBJ2-1,CSVVLASSSYNEQFF
TRBV7-2,TRBJ2-1,CASSLGGNANEQFF
TRBV6-2/TRBV6-3,TRBJ1-5,CASRPQGDSNQPQHF
TRBV29-1,TRBJ2-4,CSVEEGPKNIQYF
TRBV12-3/TRBV12-4,TRBJ2-7,CASTRTSYEQYF
TRBV4-2,TRBJ2-4,CASSQVSGDVKNIQYF
TRBV21-1,TRBJ2-2,CASSTTQTGELFF
TRBV20-1,TRBJ2-5,CSARLDAATQYF
TRBV6-6,TRBJ1-1,CASSPFRLLPNTEAFF
TRBV7-2,TRBJ2-1,CASSSIYNEQFF
TRBV2,TRBJ2-5,CASVGSQETQYF
TRBV29-1,TRBJ2-1,CSGTSGHNEQFF
TRBV4-1,TRBJ1-1,CASSQEGRGVAFF
TRBV6-5,TRBJ1-1,CASSYSREGGSAEAFF
TRBV4-2,TRBJ1-2,CASMLTGTDNYGYTF
TRBV2,TRBJ2-7,CASSVDRGRDEQYF
TRBV7-2,TRBJ2-1,CASSPTGSHEQFF
TRBV28,TRBJ1-2,CASSAGQPPYGYTF
TRBV29-1,TRBJ2-1,CSVHRTGLNEQFF
TRBV21-1,TRBJ1-1,CASSPPRRAGEVPAFF
TRBV6-6,TRBJ2-7,CASRAPGQGAYEQYF
TRBV12-3/TRBV12-4,TRBJ2-2,CASSLVVGPTGELFF